A selection of T cell receptor beta chains follows, all from one sample in a study of blood T cell repertoires in COVID-19. Profiling relied on immunoSEQ multiplex PCR, and the TCRdb table lists in-frame clones only, not all of them. Among approximately 150,000 clones, around 83% were seen once, and the ten largest hold more than 0.85%. The sequenced sample consisted of peripheral blood. The receptor set was obtained from a middle-aged man with acute or convalescent COVID-19. The CDR3 runs from the conserved cysteine through the conserved F or W. Each record gives: J gene, V gene, CDR3 protein.

J gene: TRBJ1-5; V gene: TRBV19; CDR3 protein: CASSIRPRGSNQPQHF
J gene: TRBJ1-2; V gene: TRBV2; CDR3 protein: CASRKGTGGSGYTF
J gene: TRBJ2-7; V gene: TRBV18; CDR3 protein: CASSPPSSYEQYF
J gene: TRBJ2-1; V gene: TRBV15; CDR3 protein: CATVPSGGVLTYNEQFF
J gene: TRBJ2-7; V gene: TRBV7-3; CDR3 protein: CASSVQRGLSYEQYF
J gene: TRBJ1-2; V gene: TRBV19; CDR3 protein: CASSPGTDHYGYTF
J gene: TRBJ2-5; V gene: TRBV10-3; CDR3 protein: CATRGWETQYF
J gene: TRBJ2-1; V gene: TRBV28; CDR3 protein: CASATNYNEQFF
J gene: TRBJ1-4; V gene: TRBV28; CDR3 protein: CASSNTGKANEKLFF
J gene: TRBJ1-1; V gene: TRBV11-2; CDR3 protein: CASSLNRAGTEAFF
J gene: TRBJ2-1; V gene: TRBV4-2; CDR3 protein: CASSLFLGVPLNEQFF
J gene: TRBJ1-1; V gene: TRBV6-5; CDR3 protein: CASSPQLMNTEAFF
J gene: TRBJ2-3; V gene: TRBV29-1; CDR3 protein: CSVDTGSTDTQYF
J gene: TRBJ1-1; V gene: TRBV3-1/TRBV3-2; CDR3 protein: CASSQESGRGNTEAFF
J gene: TRBJ1-1; V gene: TRBV6-5; CDR3 protein: CASSYSTRDTEAFF
J gene: TRBJ2-1; V gene: TRBV9; CDR3 protein: CASSVEETGSWDEQFF
J gene: TRBJ2-2; V gene: TRBV5-4; CDR3 protein: CASSLVRDSLNTGELFF
J gene: TRBJ1-3; V gene: TRBV5-1; CDR3 protein: CASKSTLLRGTGNTIYF
J gene: TRBJ2-3; V gene: TRBV5-4; CDR3 protein: CASSLAPLGGTDTQYF
J gene: TRBJ2-2; V gene: TRBV11-2; CDR3 protein: CASSKGTSGMGTGELFF
J gene: TRBJ1-4; V gene: TRBV28; CDR3 protein: CASRPQDGGWTNEKLFF
J gene: TRBJ2-1; V gene: TRBV5-4; CDR3 protein: CASSAWTSGGPEFF
J gene: TRBJ1-3; V gene: TRBV7-2; CDR3 protein: CASSLWGGSGNTIYF